This T cell receptor beta chain derives from a study of blood T cells in healthy people across ages (dated by TCRdb to the mid-2010s). Some background on the complete study: In model experiments, roughly one uniquely barcoded TCR beta cDNA molecule per two T cells was captured by template switching. To avoid experimental bias, donors of different ages were randomly spread across the sequencing lanes. The study measured age-related changes in TCR beta repertoire diversity using deep sequencing normalized with unique cDNA molecular identifiers. For two donors (one aged 18 to 30 and one aged 80 or older), the study analyzed two additional independent replicas of 1 million unique cDNA reads from the same blood draw. The donors were split into four age groups: young (average around 15 years), middle-aged (roughly 39), aged (62) and long-lived (approximately 80). Summary of the overall study and its limitations: Observed TCR beta diversity per million T cells fell roughly linearly with age, and a significant reduction was already apparent by age around 44. Total diversity estimates from one million sequenced T cells were considered lower bounds and underestimates. Observed TCR beta diversity correlated strongly with the percentage of naive T cells measured by flow cytometry. Because profiling used bulk unsorted PBMCs, naive and antigen-experienced compartments could not be compared conclusively. Because the CMV infection status of the donors was unknown, age-related changes in expanded clonotypes may potentially have been confounded. The long-lived group showed more naive CD4+ T cells, fewer expanded clones and increased TCR diversity than the aged group, suggesting age selection.

Library generation was performed with 5' RACE. TCRdb records Illumina HiSeq 2500 as the sequencer. A second PCR of roughly 6 to 11 cycles was run with a J-beta primer mix and a sample-barcoded 5' primer. A template-switch 5' adaptor carrying 12 random nucleotides introduced a unique molecular identifier onto each TCR beta cDNA molecule. Each sample yielded at least 2.5 million CDR3-containing paired-end reads. The Mint cDNA synthesis kit, primed by a TRBC-specific oligonucleotide, was used to synthesize first-strand cDNA from all RNA. Following uracil-DNA glycosylase treatment, a first 18-cycle PCR with universal primers M1SS and BC2_uni_R was performed on all cDNA. In the source study's methods: For normalization, 1 million high-quality reads, each with a distinct molecular identifier, were randomly selected from each sample. Reads sharing molecular identifiers were discarded rather than binned into consensus sequences. CDR3 identification, clonotype clustering and error correction used MiTCR with a Q25 quality threshold and the strictest error-elimination algorithm. A nonparametric unseen species model with Euler transformation was used to estimate lower-bound total TCR beta diversity. TCRdb's own reprocessing of the public reads used fastp at Q25 and MiXCR and kept productive beta chains. Identical CDR3 protein sequences are pooled into one entry, listed with their most common genes and DNA. The V and J calls here are based on TCRdb, not the publication. This sample holds hundreds of thousands of distinct CDR3 sequences; around 43% were observed only once. The ten largest make up 25% to 35% of the sample.

CDR1 MGHRA and CDR2 YSYEKL were looked up in the germline V gene. Trimming costs V 4 bases and J 3 bases, and their ends lie 13 bases apart. The CDR3 runs 15 amino acids, cysteine and phenylalanine included. The entry retains the CDR3 DNA only, 45 bases that are in frame from base 1. Systemically healthy Caucasian individuals from Russia, 35 to 50 in total and aged about 6 to 100 years, were included as donors. Each donor gave 9.5 to 10 milliliters of peripheral blood, drawn into EDTA-treated Vacutainer tubes. Ficoll-Paque density-gradient centrifugation was used to isolate PBMCs, with at least 7 million per sample. Total RNA, at least 5 micrograms per sample, was extracted from PBMCs with Trizol reagent. The percentages of naive CD45RAhigh/CD27high T cells were determined by flow cytometry on a PBMC aliquot from every donor. This clonotype occurred a few times. The clone's antigen remains unknown. Base qualities are missing; no much larger clone stands one base away.

This receptor was taken from an elderly man in good health. Sequencing was done on a sample of blood. This chain joins TRBV4-1 to TRBJ2-4; the D segment cannot be called with confidence. The DNA sequence follows: TGCGCCAGCAGCCCGACCGAGTGGGGCAAAAACATTCAGTACTTC. Its protein product is CASSPTEWGKNIQYF.